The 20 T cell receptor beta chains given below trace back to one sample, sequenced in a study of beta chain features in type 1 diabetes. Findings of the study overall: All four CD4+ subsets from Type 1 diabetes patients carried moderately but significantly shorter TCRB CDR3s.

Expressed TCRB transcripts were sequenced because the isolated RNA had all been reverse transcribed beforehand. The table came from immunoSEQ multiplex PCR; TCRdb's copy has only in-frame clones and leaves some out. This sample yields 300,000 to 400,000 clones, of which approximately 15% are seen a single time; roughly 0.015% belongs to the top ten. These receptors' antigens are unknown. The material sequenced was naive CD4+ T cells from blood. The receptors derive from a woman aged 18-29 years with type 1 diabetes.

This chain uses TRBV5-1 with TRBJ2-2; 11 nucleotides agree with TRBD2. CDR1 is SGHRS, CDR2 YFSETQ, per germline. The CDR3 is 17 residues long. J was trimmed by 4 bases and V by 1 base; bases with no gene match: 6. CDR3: CASSLSLAGGGTGELFF. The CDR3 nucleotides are TGCGCCAGCAGCTTGAGTCTAGCGGGAGGAGGCACCGGGGAGCTGTTTTTT.

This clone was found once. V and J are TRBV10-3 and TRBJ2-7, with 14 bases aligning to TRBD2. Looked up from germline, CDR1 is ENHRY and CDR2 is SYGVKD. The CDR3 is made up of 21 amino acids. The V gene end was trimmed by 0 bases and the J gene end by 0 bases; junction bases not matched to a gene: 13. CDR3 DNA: TGTGCCATCAGTGAGTCAAGGGGGGGACTAGCGGGAGTCCTAAGCTCCTACGAGCAGTACTTC. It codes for CAISESRGGLAGVLSSYEQYF.

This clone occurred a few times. The CDR3 sequence: CASSFGANYGYTF. The CDR3 region has the DNA TGTGCCAGCAGCTTCGGAGCTAACTATGGCTACACCTTC. The V call is TRBV7-9, the J call TRBJ1-2; no definite D call. The CDR3 loop spans 13 amino acids. Germline CDR1 SEHNR, CDR2 FQNEAQ (reference sequence). Trimming stripped 3 bases from V and 0 bases from J, with 5 bases between.

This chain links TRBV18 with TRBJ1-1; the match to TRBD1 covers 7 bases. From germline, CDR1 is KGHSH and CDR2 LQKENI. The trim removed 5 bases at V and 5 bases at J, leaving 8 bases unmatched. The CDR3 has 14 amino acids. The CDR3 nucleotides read TGTGCCAGCTCAGTCACAGGGGTGGATACTGAAGCTTTCTTT. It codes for CASSVTGVDTEAFF.

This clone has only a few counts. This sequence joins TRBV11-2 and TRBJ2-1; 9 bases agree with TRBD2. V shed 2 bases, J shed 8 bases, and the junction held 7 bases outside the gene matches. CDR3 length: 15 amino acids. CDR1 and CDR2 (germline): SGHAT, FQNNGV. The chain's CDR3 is CASSLSLAGRDEQFF. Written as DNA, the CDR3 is TGTGCCAGCAGCTTAAGCCTAGCGGGAAGGGATGAGCAGTTCTTC.

CDR3 nucleotide sequence: TGCGCCAGCAGCTGGAGCGGGAGGGGAAATGAGCAGTTCTTC. Its translation: CASSWSGRGNEQFF. V is TRBV5-1 and J is TRBJ2-1, with TRBD2 identical over 10 bases. Germline CDR1 and CDR2: SGHRS and YFSETQ. The CDR3 extends over 14 amino acids. V dropped 3 bases and J dropped 7; count of bases not matched to a gene: 4.

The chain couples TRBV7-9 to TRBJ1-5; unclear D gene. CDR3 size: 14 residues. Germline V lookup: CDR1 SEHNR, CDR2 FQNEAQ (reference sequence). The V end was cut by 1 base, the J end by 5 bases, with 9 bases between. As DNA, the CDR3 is TGTGCCAGCAGCTTAGACAGTCTCTATCAGCCCCAGCATTTT. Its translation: CASSLDSLYQPQHF.

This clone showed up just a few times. Written as DNA, the CDR3 is TGTGCCTGGAGTGGCTATAATAGCAATCAGCCCCAGCATTTT. This codes for CAWSGYNSNQPQHF. This chain links TRBV30 with TRBJ1-5, with D uncertain. The CDR3 totals 14 residues. CDR1 GTSNPN and CDR2 SVGIG come from the germline V gene (reference sequence). Trimming cost V 1 base and J 0 bases, with 7 bases left between them.

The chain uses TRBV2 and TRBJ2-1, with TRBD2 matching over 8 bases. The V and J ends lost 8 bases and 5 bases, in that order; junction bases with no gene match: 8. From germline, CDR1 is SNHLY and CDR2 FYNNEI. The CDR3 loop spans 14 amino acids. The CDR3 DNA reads TGTGCCAGCCGGGAGCTAGCGGGCGACAATGAGCAGTTCTTC. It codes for CASRELAGDNEQFF.

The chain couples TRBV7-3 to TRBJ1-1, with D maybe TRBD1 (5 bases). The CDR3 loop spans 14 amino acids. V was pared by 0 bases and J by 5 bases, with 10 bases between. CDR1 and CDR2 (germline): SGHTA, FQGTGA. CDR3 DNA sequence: TGTGCCAGCAGCTTAACGCCCAGGGAAACTGAAGCTTTCTTT. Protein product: CASSLTPRETEAFF.

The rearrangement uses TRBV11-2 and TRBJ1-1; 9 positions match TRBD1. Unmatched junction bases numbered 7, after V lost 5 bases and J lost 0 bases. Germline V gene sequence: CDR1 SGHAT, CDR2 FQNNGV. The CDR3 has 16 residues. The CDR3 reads CASSIGTGNMNTEAFF. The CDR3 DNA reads TGTGCCAGCAGCATCGGGACAGGGAACATGAACACTGAAGCTTTCTTT.

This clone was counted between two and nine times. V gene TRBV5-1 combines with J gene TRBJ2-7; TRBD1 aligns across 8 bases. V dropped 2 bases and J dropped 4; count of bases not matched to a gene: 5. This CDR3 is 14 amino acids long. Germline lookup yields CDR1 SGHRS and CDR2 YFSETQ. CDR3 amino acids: CASSFPTGDYEQYF. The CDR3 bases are TGCGCCAGCAGCTTCCCGACAGGGGATTACGAGCAGTACTTC.

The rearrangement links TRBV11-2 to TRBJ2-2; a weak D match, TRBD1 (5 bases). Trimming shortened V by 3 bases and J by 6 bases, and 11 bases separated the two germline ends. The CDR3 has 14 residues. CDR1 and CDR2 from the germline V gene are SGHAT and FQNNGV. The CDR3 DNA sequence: TGTGCCAGCAGCTTTCATGACAGCTCCGGGGAGCTGTTTTTT. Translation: CASSFHDSSGELFF.

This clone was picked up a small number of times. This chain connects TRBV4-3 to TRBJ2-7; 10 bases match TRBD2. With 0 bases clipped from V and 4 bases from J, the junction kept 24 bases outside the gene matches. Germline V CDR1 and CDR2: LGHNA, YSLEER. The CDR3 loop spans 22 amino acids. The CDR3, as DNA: TGCGCCAGCAGCCAAGATTTGCCGGCGGGGACAAAGCGGGAGGGCTCAAATTACGAGCAGTACGTC. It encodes CASSQDLPAGTKREGSNYEQYV.

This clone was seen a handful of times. The CDR3 loop is CASGYQAGILGNTQYF. The CDR3 coding sequence is TGTGCTAGTGGTTACCAGGCCGGGATTCTGGGAAATACGCAGTATTTT. This sequence joins TRBV12-5 and TRBJ2-3; TRBD2 is a possible D gene (5 bases). V was cut by 4 bases and J by 7 bases, with 21 bases left in between. Germline-derived CDR1 and CDR2 are LGHNT and FRNRAP. CDR3 size: 16 residues.

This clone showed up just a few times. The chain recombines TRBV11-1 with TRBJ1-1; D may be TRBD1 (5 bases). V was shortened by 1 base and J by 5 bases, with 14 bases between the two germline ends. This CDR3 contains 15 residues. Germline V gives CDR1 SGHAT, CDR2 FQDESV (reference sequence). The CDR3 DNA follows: TGTGCCAGCAGCTTAGGGGGCTTACCCGGGACTGAAGCTTTCTTT. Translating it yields CASSLGGLPGTEAFF.

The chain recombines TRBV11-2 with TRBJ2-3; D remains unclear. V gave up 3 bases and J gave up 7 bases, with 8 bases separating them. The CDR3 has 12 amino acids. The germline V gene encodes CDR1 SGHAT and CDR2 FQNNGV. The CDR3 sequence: CASSFSVNTQYF. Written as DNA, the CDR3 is TGTGCCAGCAGCTTCAGTGTAAATACGCAGTATTTT. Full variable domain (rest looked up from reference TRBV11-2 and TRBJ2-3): EAGVAQSPRYKIIEKRQSVAFWCNPISGHATLYWYQQILGQGPKLLIQFQNNGVVDDSQLPKDRFSAERLKGVDSTLKIQPAKLEDSAVYLCASSFSVNTQYFGPGTRLTVL.

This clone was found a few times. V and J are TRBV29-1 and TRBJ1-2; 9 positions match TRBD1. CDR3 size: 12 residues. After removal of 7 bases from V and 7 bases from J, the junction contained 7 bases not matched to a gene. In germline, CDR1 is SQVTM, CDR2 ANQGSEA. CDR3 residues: CSAGQGLGGYTF. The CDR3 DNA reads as TGCAGCGCCGGACAGGGGTTGGGTGGCTACACCTTC.

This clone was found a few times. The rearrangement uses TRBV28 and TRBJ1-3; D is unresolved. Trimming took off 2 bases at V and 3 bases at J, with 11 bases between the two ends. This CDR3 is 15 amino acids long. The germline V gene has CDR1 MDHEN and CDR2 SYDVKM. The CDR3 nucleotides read TGTGCCAGCAGTTTACGCCAGGACTTTGGAAACACCATATATTTT. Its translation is CASSLRQDFGNTIYF.

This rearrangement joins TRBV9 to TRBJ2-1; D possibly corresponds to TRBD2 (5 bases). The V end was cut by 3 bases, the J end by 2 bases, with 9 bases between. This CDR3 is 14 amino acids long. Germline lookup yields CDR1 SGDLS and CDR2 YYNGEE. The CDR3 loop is CASSALGAYNEQFF. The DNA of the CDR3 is TGTGCCAGCAGCGCCCTCGGGGCCTACAATGAGCAGTTCTTC.